Each of the 23 T cell receptor beta chains below was sequenced from the same sample in a study of control samples from healthy donors and cancer patients. Sequenced by immunoSEQ multiplex PCR; TCRdb stores in-frame clones only, minus some. The sample has more than 80,000 clones, just over 90% seen once. Sequenced input: blood. Source of these receptors: a man between 18 and 35 years old in good health.

V is TRBV2 and J is TRBJ2-1, with 10 positions matching TRBD2. V lost 1 base and J lost 9; bases outside the gene matches: 6. The germline gives CDR1 SNHLY, CDR2 FYNNEI. This CDR3 contains 15 residues. In nucleotides, the CDR3 is TGTGCCAGCAGTGAAGGTCCGGGACTAGCGATTGAGCAGTTCTTC. Its protein product is CASSEGPGLAIEQFF. The full variable domain, completed using reference TRBV2 and TRBJ2-1, is EPEVTQTPSHQVTQMGQEVILRCVPISNHLYFYWYRQILGQKVEFLVSFYNNEISEKSEIFDDQFSVERPDGSNFTLKIRSTKLEDSAMYFCASSEGPGLAIEQFFGPGTRLTVL.

This chain uses TRBV11-2 with TRBJ1-2, with no clear D. Trimming removed 1 base from V and 8 bases from J, with 8 bases in between. Per germline, CDR1 SGHAT and CDR2 FQNNGV. CDR3 length equals 12 residues. For the CDR3, the DNA is TGTGCCAGCAGCTTAGCCCCGGAGGGCTACACCTTC. As protein: CASSLAPEGYTF.

The rearrangement joins TRBV27 to TRBJ1-2; D call uncertain. V was cut by 4 bases and J by 7 bases, with 16 bases left in between. The germline V gene has CDR1 MNHEY and CDR2 SMNVEV (reference sequence). CDR3 length: 14 amino acids. The CDR3 protein is CASSSEGRMAGYTF. The CDR3 DNA sequence: TGTGCCAGCAGTTCAGAGGGCAGGATGGCTGGCTACACCTTC.

This chain connects TRBV9 to TRBJ2-1; 10 bases fit TRBD2. This CDR3 region has 17 residues. V was clipped by 4 bases and J by 5 bases; unmatched bases: 12. In germline, CDR1 is SGDLS, CDR2 YYNGEE. CDR3: CASSPTLAGALNNEQFF. The CDR3 DNA is TGTGCCAGCAGCCCTACTCTAGCGGGGGCCCTGAACAATGAGCAGTTCTTC.

The chain uses TRBV7-3 and TRBJ1-1; tentative D call: TRBD1 (5 bases). With 5 bases removed from V and 1 base from J, the gap between germline ends came to 17 bases. Germline assignment: CDR1 SGHTA and CDR2 FQGTGA. The CDR3 runs 16 residues. The CDR3 DNA follows: TGTGCCAGCAGCCCAATAGCCCGGCAGGGGAACACTGAAGCTTTCTTT. It codes for CASSPIARQGNTEAFF.

The chain's CDR3 is CATSDLPTGRDIGYTF. CDR3 sequence (DNA): TGTGCCACCAGTGATTTGCCGACAGGGCGAGATATTGGCTACACCTTC. The chain is built from TRBV24-1 and TRBJ1-2; 7 bases are a match to TRBD1. V trimming: 0 bases; J trimming: 7 bases; junction bases outside the gene matches: 10. CDR1 KGHDR and CDR2 SFDVKD come from the germline V gene. This CDR3 region has 16 residues.

This chain joins TRBV7-8 and TRBJ2-2; D ambiguous. This CDR3 has 14 amino acids. V was pared by 8 bases and J by 1 base, with 11 bases between. The V gene's germline CDR1 is SGHVS and CDR2 FQNEAQ. CDR3 DNA sequence: TGTGCCAGCGCGCGTCCAGTGAACACCGGGGAGCTGTTTTTT. This translates into CASARPVNTGELFF.

This clone appeared a single time. V gene TRBV5-4 combines with J gene TRBJ1-1, with 8 nucleotides matching TRBD1. Germline V gene sequence: CDR1 SGHNT, CDR2 YYREEE (reference sequence). V gave up 4 bases and J gave up 4 bases; unmatched junction bases: 9. This CDR3 has 15 amino acids. The CDR3 DNA follows: TGTGCCAGCAGCCATATTCAAACAGGGGGCACTGAAGCTTTCTTT. It specifies CASSHIQTGGTEAFF.

This clone has more than one count but fewer than ten. The J gene is TRBJ2-1, the V gene TRBV12-5, with TRBD2 identical over 8 bases. The CDR3 length is 14 residues. The trim removed 10 bases at V and 2 bases at J, leaving 7 bases unmatched. The germline CDR1 and CDR2 sequences are LGHNT and FRNRAP. The DNA for the CDR3 is TGTGCTACCAAATCCGGGGGGGCCTACAATGAGCAGTTCTTC. Protein: CATKSGGAYNEQFF.

This clone was counted a single time. J is TRBJ2-1 and V is TRBV3-1 (or the pseudogene TRBV3-2); 10 bases line up with TRBD2. J lost 7 bases, V lost 1 base, and 4 bases had no gene match. Per germline, CDR1 LGHDT and CDR2 YNNKEL (reference sequence). The CDR3 has 15 amino acids. This CDR3 reads CASSQGPSGSNEQFF. The CDR3 nucleotides read TGTGCCAGCAGCCAAGGCCCTAGCGGGAGTAATGAGCAGTTCTTC.

The chain recombines TRBV7-6 with TRBJ2-2; 9 nucleotides agree with TRBD1. The germline V gene has CDR1 SGHVS and CDR2 FNYEAQ. CDR3 length equals 17 residues. V was clipped by 0 bases and J by 6 bases; unmatched bases: 8. The CDR3 is CASSLALSGQGAGELFF. The CDR3 coding sequence is TGTGCCAGCAGCTTAGCGTTGTCGGGACAGGGAGCCGGGGAGCTGTTTTTT. The entire variable domain, with the rest obtained from reference TRBV7-6 and TRBJ2-2, is as follows: GAGVSQSPRYKVTKRGQDVALRCDPISGHVSLYWYRQALGQGPEFLTYFNYEAQQDKSGLPNDRFSAERPEGSISTLTIQRTEQRDSAMYRCASSLALSGQGAGELFFGEGSRLTVL.

The chain employs TRBV2 and TRBJ2-7; 7 positions match TRBD1. The V gene end was trimmed by 9 bases and the J gene end by 0 bases; junction bases not matched to a gene: 8. The CDR3 runs 14 residues. Germline V gives CDR1 SNHLY, CDR2 FYNNEI. The CDR3 reads CARREQGSSYEQYF. CDR3 DNA: TGTGCCAGGAGAGAACAGGGGAGCTCCTACGAGCAGTACTTC.

The V gene is TRBV27, the J gene TRBJ2-3; D may be TRBD2 (7 bases). Between the trimmed V and J ends, which lost 6 bases and 3 bases, there was a span of 16 bases. This CDR3 spans 15 amino acids. Germline loops: CDR1 MNHEY, CDR2 SMNVEV (reference sequence). Written as DNA, the CDR3 is TGTGCCAGCAGGGGAGGGACATATAGGACAGATACGCAGTATTTT. It translates to CASRGGTYRTDTQYF.

Of note for this clone: The same CDR3 is also encoded by other DNA sequences in this sample. The rearrangement links TRBV10-3 to TRBJ1-5; D call uncertain. The length of the CDR3 is 13 residues. Per germline, CDR1 ENHRY and CDR2 SYGVKD. V gave up 0 bases and J gave up 4 bases, with 4 bases separating them. The CDR3 DNA reads TGTGCCATCAGTGAGTCGGGGAATCAGCCCCAGCATTTT. Its translation is CAISESGNQPQHF.

The chain links TRBV18 to TRBJ1-1; possible D gene TRBD1, 6 bases. Germline V lookup: CDR1 KGHSH, CDR2 LQKENI. Trimming left V 7 bases short and J 5 bases short, with 26 bases between. This CDR3 comprises 17 residues. CDR3: CASLQQGGGWVGTEAFF. The CDR3 DNA sequence: TGTGCCAGCTTACAACAGGGTGGAGGTTGGGTAGGGACTGAAGCTTTCTTT.

Concerning this clone itself: Other nucleotide sequences in the sample specify the same CDR3. The CDR3 loop is CASSLRGNQPQHF. Written as DNA, the CDR3 is TGTGCCAGCAGTTTAAGGGGCAATCAGCCCCAGCATTTT. The genes are TRBV27 and TRBJ1-5; no firm D call. The germline CDR1 and CDR2 sequences are MNHEY and SMNVEV (reference sequence). Trimming pared 2 bases from V and 2 bases from J, leaving 4 bases between. The CDR3 has 13 amino acids.

The V and J genes are TRBV6-1 and TRBJ1-2; 7 bases line up with TRBD1. Germline CDR1 and CDR2: MNHNS and SASEGT. Trimming took 2 bases from V and 6 from J; bases not matched to a gene: 3. This CDR3 comprises 13 residues. CDR3 in amino acids: CASSELGTDGYTF. The CDR3 nucleotides are TGTGCCAGCAGTGAACTGGGGACAGATGGCTACACCTTC.

CDR3 residues: CASIDSGTGGQPQHF. DNA of the CDR3: TGTGCCAGCATCGACTCCGGGACAGGGGGTCAGCCCCAGCATTTT. The chain uses TRBV6-6 and TRBJ1-5; 11 bases are a match to TRBD1. Germline assignment: CDR1 MNHNY and CDR2 SVGAGI (reference sequence). The CDR3 extends over 15 amino acids. J gave up 6 bases and V 7 bases, and 8 bases lay outside the gene matches.

This clone came up a few times. In the same sample, other DNA sequences code for this CDR3. This chain connects TRBV5-1 to TRBJ1-1; possibly TRBD1 for D (5 bases). The CDR3 has 16 amino acids. CDR1 is SGHRS, CDR2 YFSETQ, per germline. With 0 bases removed from V and 0 bases from J, the gap between germline ends came to 12 bases. The CDR3 reads CASSLAQGRLNTEAFF. CDR3 bases: TGCGCCAGCAGCTTGGCCCAGGGACGGCTGAACACTGAAGCTTTCTTT.

The chain recombines TRBV4-1 with TRBJ2-7; the D gene could be TRBD1 or TRBD2 (6 bases each). Germline CDR1 is MGHRA and CDR2 is YSYEKL. The CDR3 has 16 residues. Trimming took off 0 bases at V and 3 bases at J, with 15 bases between the two ends. The CDR3 loop reads CASSQDAGGGFYEQYF. CDR3 in DNA: TGCGCCAGCAGCCAAGATGCCGGGGGCGGTTTCTACGAGCAGTACTTC.

The chain carries TRBV27 and TRBJ2-1, with D possibly TRBD1 on 5 matching bases. The V end lost 4 bases, the J end lost 0 bases, and 7 bases lay between the germline ends. The CDR3 has 14 residues. Germline V gene sequence: CDR1 MNHEY, CDR2 SMNVEV (reference sequence). The CDR3 nucleotides are TGTGCCAGCAGTTGGGGCAGCTCCTACAATGAGCAGTTCTTC. Its translation is CASSWGSSYNEQFF.

As regards this clone: Other DNA sequences from this sample encode an identical CDR3 as well. The rearrangement joins TRBV5-1 to TRBJ1-1; the D gene is possibly TRBD1 (5 bases). From germline, CDR1 is SGHRS and CDR2 YFSETQ. This CDR3 is built from 14 residues. V shed 0 bases and J shed 0 bases, with 6 bases lying between them. CDR3 amino acids: CASSLGQMNTEAFF. The DNA of the CDR3 is TGCGCCAGCAGCTTGGGACAGATGAACACTGAAGCTTTCTTT.

This chain joins TRBV18 and TRBJ1-6; D not resolved. This CDR3 contains 12 residues. Germline CDR1 is KGHSH and CDR2 is LQKENI. Trimming took off 6 bases at V and 2 bases at J, with 2 bases between the two ends. The CDR3: CASSTYNSPLHF. The CDR3 region has the DNA TGTGCCAGCTCGACCTATAATTCACCCCTCCACTTT.